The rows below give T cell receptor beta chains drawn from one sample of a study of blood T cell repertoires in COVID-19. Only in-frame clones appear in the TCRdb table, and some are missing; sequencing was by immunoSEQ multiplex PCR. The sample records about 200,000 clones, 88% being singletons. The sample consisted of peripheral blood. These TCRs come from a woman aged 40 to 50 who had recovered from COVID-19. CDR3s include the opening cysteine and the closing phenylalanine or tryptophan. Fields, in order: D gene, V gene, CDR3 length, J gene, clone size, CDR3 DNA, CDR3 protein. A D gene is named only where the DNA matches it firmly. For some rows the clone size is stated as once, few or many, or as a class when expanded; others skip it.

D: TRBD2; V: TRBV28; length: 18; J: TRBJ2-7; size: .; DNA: TGTGCCAGCCCTCCTGGGGGACTAGCGGGATCCCCAAACTACGAGCAGTACTTC; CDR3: CASPPGGLAGSPNYEQYF
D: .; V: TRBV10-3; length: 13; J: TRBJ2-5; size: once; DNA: TGTGCCATCAGTGAGTACAGCCAAGAGACCCAGTACTTC; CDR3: CAISEYSQETQYF
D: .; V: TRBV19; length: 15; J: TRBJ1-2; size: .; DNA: TGTGCCAGTAGCACCACAGTGAAAGCTAACTATGGCTACACCTTC; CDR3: CASSTTVKANYGYTF
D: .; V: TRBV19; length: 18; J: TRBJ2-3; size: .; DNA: TGTGCCAGTAGTATTTCCGGGGGAAGCACCAAGTACACAGATACGCAGTATTTT; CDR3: CASSISGGSTKYTDTQYF
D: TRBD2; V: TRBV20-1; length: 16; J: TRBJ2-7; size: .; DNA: TGCAGTGCCAGTCCTCCGGGGGGATCGCGGGGCTACGAGCAGTACTTC; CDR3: CSASPPGGSRGYEQYF
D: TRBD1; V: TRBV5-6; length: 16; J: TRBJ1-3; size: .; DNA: TGTGCCAGCAGCTTGTTGGGACAGGGGATGGAAAACACCATATATTTT; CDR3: CASSLLGQGMENTIYF
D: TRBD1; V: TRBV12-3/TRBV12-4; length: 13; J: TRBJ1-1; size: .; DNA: TGTGCCAGCAGGCGGGACAGTCGGGCTGAAGCTTTCTTT; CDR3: CASRRDSRAEAFF
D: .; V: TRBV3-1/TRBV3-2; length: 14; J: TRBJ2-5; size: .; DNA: TGTGCCAGCAGCCAAGTTGGCGGGGAGGAGACCCAGTACTTC; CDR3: CASSQVGGEETQYF
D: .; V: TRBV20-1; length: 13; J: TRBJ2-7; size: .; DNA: TGCAGTGCTAGTAAGGTCAACAGCGGGGAGCAGTACTTC; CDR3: CSASKVNSGEQYF
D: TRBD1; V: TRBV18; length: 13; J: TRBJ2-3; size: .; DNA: TGTGCCAGCTCCCCTGCTATCGGGACAGGGGAATATTTT; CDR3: CASSPAIGTGEYF
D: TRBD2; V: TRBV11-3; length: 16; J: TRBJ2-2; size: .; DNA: TGTGCCAGCAGCCCCGGCGGGACTAGAGGTTCCGGGGAGCTGTTTTTT; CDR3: CASSPGGTRGSGELFF
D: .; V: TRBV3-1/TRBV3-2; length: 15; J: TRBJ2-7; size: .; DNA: TGTGCCAGCAGCCAAGCGGTAGCCGGCCCCTACGAGCAGTACTTC; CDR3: CASSQAVAGPYEQYF
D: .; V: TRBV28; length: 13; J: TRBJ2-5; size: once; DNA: TGTGCCAGCAGTTTCCCGAGCCAAGAGACCCAGTACTTC; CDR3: CASSFPSQETQYF
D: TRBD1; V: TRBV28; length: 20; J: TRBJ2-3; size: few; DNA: TGTGCCAGCAGTCGAACAGGGGTGGAGGTTTCCCCCTCTAGCACAGATACGCAGTATTTT; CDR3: CASSRTGVEVSPSSTDTQYF
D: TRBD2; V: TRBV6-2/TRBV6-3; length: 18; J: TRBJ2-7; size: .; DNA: TGTGCCAGCAGTTCTCCTAATTTTAGCGGGAGGCCCTCGGGAGAGCAGTACTTC; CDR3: CASSSPNFSGRPSGEQYF
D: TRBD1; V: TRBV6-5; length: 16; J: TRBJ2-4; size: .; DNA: TGTGCCAGCAGTTCCGCTGCCGGGACAGGGGCGAACATTCAGTACTTC; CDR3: CASSSAAGTGANIQYF
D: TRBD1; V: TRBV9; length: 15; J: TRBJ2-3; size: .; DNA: TGTGCCAGCAGCGTATTTTCGGGACAGGGTAATACGCAGTATTTT; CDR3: CASSVFSGQGNTQYF
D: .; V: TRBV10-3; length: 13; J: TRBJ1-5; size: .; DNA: TGTGCCATCAGTGGAGGGCAAAATCAGCCCCAGCATTTT; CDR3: CAISGGQNQPQHF
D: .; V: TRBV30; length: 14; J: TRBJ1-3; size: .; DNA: TGTGCCTGGAGTGCTACCTACTCTGGAAACACCATATATTTT; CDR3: CAWSATYSGNTIYF
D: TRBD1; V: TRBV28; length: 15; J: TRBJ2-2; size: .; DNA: TGTGCCAGCACTCAGGGGGCAGATAACACCGGGGAGCTGTTTTTT; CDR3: CASTQGADNTGELFF
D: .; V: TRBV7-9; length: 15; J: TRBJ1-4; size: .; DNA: TGTGCCAGCAGCTTAATGGACAGACAAAATGAAAAACTGTTTTTT; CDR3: CASSLMDRQNEKLFF
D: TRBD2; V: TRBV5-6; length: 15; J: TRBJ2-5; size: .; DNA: TGTGCCAGCAGCGCACCGACTAGCAGTCGAGAGACCCAGTACTTC; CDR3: CASSAPTSSRETQYF
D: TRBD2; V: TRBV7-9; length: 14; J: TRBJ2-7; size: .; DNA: TGTGCCAGCAGCTTCAGCGGGAATACCTACGAGCAGTACTTC; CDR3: CASSFSGNTYEQYF
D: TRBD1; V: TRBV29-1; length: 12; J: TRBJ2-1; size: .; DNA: TGCAGCGTTAACAGGGGCTACAATGAGCAGTTCTTC; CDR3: CSVNRGYNEQFF
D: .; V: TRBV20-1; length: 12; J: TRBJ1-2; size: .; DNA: TGCAGTGCTAGTCCGGGTGTCTATGGCTACACCTTC; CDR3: CSASPGVYGYTF
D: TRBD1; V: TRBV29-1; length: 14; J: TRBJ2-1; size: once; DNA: TGCAGCGCCAGTCGGGACAGGGTAACGAATGAGCAGTTCTTC; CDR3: CSASRDRVTNEQFF
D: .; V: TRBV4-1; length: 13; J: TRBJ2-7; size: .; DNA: TGCGCCAGCAGCCAAGCAGAATCCTACGAGCAGTACTTC; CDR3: CASSQAESYEQYF
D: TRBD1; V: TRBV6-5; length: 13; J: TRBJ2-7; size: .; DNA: TGTGCCAGCAGGGACAGGGGGCCCTACGAGCAGTACTTC; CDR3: CASRDRGPYEQYF
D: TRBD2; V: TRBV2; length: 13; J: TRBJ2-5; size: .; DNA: TGTGCCAGCAGCAAACTAGCGGAAGAGACCCAGTACTTC; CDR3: CASSKLAEETQYF
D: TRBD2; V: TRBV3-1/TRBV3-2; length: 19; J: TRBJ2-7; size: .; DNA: TGTGCCAGCAGCCAAAACGTTCGGTTAGCGGGAGGACCCTCCTACGAGCAGTACTTC; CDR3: CASSQNVRLAGGPSYEQYF
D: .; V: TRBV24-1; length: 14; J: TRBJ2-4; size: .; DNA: TGTGCCACCAGTTCTATACGGGTGACGAACATTCAGTACTTC; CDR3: CATSSIRVTNIQYF
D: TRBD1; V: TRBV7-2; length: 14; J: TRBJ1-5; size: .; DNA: TGTGCCAGCAGCCCCTGGGACAGGGGTAAGCCCCAGCATTTT; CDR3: CASSPWDRGKPQHF
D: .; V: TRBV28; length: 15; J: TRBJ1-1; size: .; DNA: TGTGCCAGCAGTTTTCCCCTCGACAGGAACGGAGCTGCTTTCTTT; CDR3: CASSFPLDRNGAAFF
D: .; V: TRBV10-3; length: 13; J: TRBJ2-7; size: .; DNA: TGTGCCATCTCGGGAGACAGTAACTACGAGCAGTACTTC; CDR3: CAISGDSNYEQYF
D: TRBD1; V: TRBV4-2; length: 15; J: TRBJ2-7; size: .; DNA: TGTGCCAGCAGCCAAACCAGACAGGGCTCCTACGAGCAGTACTTC; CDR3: CASSQTRQGSYEQYF
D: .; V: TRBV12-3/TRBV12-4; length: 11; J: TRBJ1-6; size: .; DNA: TGTGCCAGCAGTCTGGGAGGACCCCTCCACTTT; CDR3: CASSLGGPLHF
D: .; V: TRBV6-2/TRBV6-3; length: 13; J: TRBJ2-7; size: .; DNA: TGTGCCAGCAGTCCCACCGGAGTCTACGAGCAGTACTTC; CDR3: CASSPTGVYEQYF
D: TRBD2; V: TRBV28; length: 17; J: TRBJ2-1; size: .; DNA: TGTGCCAGCAGTCTACCACGCGGGACTAGCGGTAACAATGAGCAGTTCTTC; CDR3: CASSLPRGTSGNNEQFF
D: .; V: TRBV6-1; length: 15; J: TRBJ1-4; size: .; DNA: TGTGCCAGCAGTGAACTATCGGTGTTGGATGAAAAACTGTTTTTT; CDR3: CASSELSVLDEKLFF
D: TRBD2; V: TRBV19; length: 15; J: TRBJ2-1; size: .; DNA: TGTGCCACCCTGGGAAGCAGGACTAGACACAATGAGCAGTTCTTC; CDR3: CATLGSRTRHNEQFF
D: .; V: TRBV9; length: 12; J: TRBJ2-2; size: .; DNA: TGTGCCAGCACCCACAGCACCGGGGAGCTGTTTTTT; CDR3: CASTHSTGELFF
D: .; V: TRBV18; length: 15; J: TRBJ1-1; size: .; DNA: TGTGCCAGCTCACGCGTAGAAGCTATGAACACTGAAGCTTTCTTT; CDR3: CASSRVEAMNTEAFF
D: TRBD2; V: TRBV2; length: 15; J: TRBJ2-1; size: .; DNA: TGTGCCAGCAGACTGCTAGCGGGGTCCTACAATGAGCAGTTCTTC; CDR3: CASRLLAGSYNEQFF
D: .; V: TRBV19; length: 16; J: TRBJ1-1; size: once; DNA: TGTGCCAGTAGTATACGCAATATACCAGGGAACACTGAAGCTTTCTTT; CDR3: CASSIRNIPGNTEAFF
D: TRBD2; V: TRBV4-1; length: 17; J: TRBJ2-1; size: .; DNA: TGCGCCAGCAGCCAAGATTTTGTAGCGGGAGGGCTAAATGAGCAGTTCTTC; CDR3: CASSQDFVAGGLNEQFF
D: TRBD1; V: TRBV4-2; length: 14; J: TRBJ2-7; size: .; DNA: TGTGCCAGCAGCCACGACACAGGGGGCTACGAGCAGTACTTC; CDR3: CASSHDTGGYEQYF
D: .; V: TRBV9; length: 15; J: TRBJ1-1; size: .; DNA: TGTGCCAGCAGCAAATCGACAGGAGTGATGGCTGAAGCTTTCTTT; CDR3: CASSKSTGVMAEAFF
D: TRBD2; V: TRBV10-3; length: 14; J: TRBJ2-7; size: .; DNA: TGTGCCATCGGGACTAGCGGGAGAGGGGACGAGCAGTACTTC; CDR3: CAIGTSGRGDEQYF
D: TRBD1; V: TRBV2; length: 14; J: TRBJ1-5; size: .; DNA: TGTGCCAGCAGCCACCGGGACAGGGAACAGCCCCAGCATTTT; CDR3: CASSHRDREQPQHF
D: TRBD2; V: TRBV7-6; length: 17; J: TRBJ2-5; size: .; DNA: TGTGCCAGCAGCTCGGGACTAGCGGGAGGGCCCCGAGAGACCCAGTACTTC; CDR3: CASSSGLAGGPRETQYF
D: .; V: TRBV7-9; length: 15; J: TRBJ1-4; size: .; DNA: TGTGCCAGCAGCTTATTCGGGGAGGGGAGTGAAAAACTGTTTTTT; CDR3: CASSLFGEGSEKLFF
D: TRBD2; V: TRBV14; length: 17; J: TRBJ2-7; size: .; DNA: TGTGCCAGCAGCCAGGGTCCCACTAGCGGGAGCTCCTACGAGCAGTACTTC; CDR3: CASSQGPTSGSSYEQYF
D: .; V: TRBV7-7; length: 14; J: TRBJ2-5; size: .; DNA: TGTGCCAGCAGCTTAAGACAGGGAGGAGAGACCCAGTACTTC; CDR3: CASSLRQGGETQYF
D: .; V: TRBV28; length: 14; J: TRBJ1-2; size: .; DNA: TGTGCCAGCACCAACAAACAGGGTTTCGGTGGCTACACCTTC; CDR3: CASTNKQGFGGYTF
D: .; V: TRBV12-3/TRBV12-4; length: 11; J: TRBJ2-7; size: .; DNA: TGTGCCAGCAGTTTCGGTTACGAGCAGTACTTC; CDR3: CASSFGYEQYF
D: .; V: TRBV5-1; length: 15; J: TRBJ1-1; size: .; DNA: TGCGCCAGCAGCCCATCGTTAGCTCCGAACACTGAAGCTTTCTTT; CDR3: CASSPSLAPNTEAFF
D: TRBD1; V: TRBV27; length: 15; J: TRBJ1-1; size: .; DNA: TGTGCCAGCAGTTCCGGGACAGGGGGCCGAACTGAAGCTTTCTTT; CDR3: CASSSGTGGRTEAFF